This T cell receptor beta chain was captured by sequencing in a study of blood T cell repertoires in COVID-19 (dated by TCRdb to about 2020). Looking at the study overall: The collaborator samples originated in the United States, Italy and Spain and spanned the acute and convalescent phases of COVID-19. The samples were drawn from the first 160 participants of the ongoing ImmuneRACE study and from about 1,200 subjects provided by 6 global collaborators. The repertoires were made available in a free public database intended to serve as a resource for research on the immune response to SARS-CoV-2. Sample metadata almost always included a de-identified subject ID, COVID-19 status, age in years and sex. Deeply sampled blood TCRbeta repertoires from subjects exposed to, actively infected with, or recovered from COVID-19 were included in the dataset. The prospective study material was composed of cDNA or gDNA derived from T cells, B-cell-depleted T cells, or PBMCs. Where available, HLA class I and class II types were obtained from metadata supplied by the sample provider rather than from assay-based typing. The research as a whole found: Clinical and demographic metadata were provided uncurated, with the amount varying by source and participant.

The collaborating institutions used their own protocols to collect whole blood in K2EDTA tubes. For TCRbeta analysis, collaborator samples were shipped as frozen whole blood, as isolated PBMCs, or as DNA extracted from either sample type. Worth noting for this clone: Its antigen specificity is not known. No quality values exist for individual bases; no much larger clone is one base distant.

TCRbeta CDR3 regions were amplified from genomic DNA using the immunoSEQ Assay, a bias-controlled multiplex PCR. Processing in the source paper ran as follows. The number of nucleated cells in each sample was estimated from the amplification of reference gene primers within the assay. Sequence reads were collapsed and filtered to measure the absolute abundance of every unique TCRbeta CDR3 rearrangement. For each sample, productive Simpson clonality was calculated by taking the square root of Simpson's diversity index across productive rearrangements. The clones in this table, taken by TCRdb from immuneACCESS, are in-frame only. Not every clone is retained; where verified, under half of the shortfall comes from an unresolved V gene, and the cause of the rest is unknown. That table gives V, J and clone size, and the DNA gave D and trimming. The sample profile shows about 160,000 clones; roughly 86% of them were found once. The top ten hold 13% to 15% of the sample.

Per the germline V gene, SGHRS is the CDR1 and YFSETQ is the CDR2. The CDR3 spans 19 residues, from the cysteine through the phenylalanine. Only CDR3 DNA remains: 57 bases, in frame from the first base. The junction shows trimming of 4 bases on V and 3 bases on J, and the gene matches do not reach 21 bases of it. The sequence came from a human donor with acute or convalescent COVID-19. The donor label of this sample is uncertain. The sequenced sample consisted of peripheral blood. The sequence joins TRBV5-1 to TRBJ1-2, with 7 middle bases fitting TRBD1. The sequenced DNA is TGCGCCAGCAGCCGGAGTTTAGGGACAGCGAGAGGATCGGACTATGGCTACACCTTC. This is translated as CASSRSLGTARGSDYGYTF.